The 30 T cell receptor beta chains below come from one sample, sequenced in a study of siplizumab effects on memory and regulatory T cells. Sequencing was performed with immunoSEQ multiplex PCR; in TCRdb, only in-frame clones are kept and a portion is missing. Here the sample spans 100,000 or so clones, approximately 91% being singletons. Material for sequencing was non-Treg CD4+ T cells sorted from blood. The receptors here all came from a human donor in good health.

The chain combines TRBV5-1 with TRBJ1-1; D possibly corresponds to TRBD1 (6 bases). V was trimmed by 4 bases and J by 10 bases, leaving 26 bases between them. The CDR3 length is 16 residues. CDR1 and CDR2 from the germline V gene are SGHRS and YFSETQ. CDR3 region: CASSQDSIRGVNGAFF. CDR3 nucleotide sequence: TGCGCCAGCAGCCAGGACAGTATTAGAGGGGTGAATGGAGCTTTCTTT.

This rearrangement joins TRBV29-1 to TRBJ2-1, with D possibly being TRBD2 (5 bases). Germline CDR1 SQVTM, CDR2 ANQGSEA. The CDR3 has 15 amino acids. With 8 bases removed from V and 5 bases from J, the gap between germline ends came to 22 bases. For the CDR3, the DNA is TGCAGCTCCACCCCGTGGAGGAAAGTAGACAATGAGCAGTTCTTC. Residues: CSSTPWRKVDNEQFF.

V usage is TRBV9 and J usage is TRBJ2-7; TRBD2 matches 11 bases. Germline V gives CDR1 SGDLS, CDR2 YYNGEE. The CDR3 totals 15 residues. Trimming at V came to 2 bases and at J to 9 bases, leaving 10 bases not matched to a gene. As DNA, the CDR3 is TGTGCCAGCAGCGTTACTAGCGGGAGTGAAATAGGGCAGTACTTC. Its protein product is CASSVTSGSEIGQYF.

The V gene is TRBV6-6, the J gene TRBJ1-5, with D perhaps matching TRBD1 (6 bases). The CDR3 is 13 amino acids. Germline V CDR1 and CDR2: MNHNY, SVGAGI (reference sequence). With 8 bases removed from V and 0 bases from J, the gap between germline ends came to 8 bases. The CDR3 nucleotides are TGTGCCAGCTCACAGGGTAGCAATCAGCCCCAGCATTTT. Its translation: CASSQGSNQPQHF.

The rearrangement links TRBV28 to TRBJ1-4; 8 bases agree with TRBD1. V lost 8 bases to trimming and J lost 7 bases; unmatched junction nucleotides: 9. The CDR3 runs to 14 residues. Germline-derived CDR1 and CDR2 are MDHEN and SYDVKM. The CDR3 region is CASGQGTGIEKLFF. In DNA, the CDR3 is TGTGCCAGCGGGCAAGGGACAGGTATTGAAAAACTGTTTTTT.

The chain couples TRBV30 to TRBJ2-2; 11 bases align to TRBD2. CDR1 is GTSNPN and CDR2 is SVGIG in the germline V gene (reference sequence). V dropped 3 bases and J dropped 3; count of bases not matched to a gene: 3. The CDR3 sequence is 15 residues long. The CDR3 nucleotides are TGTGCCTGGAGGGGGACTAGCGGCTACACCGGGGAGCTGTTTTTT. This encodes CAWRGTSGYTGELFF.

The chain links TRBV19 to TRBJ2-3; D gene ambiguous. With 4 bases removed from V and 4 bases from J, the gap between germline ends came to 6 bases. The CDR3 has 12 amino acids. Germline CDR1 and CDR2: LNHDA and SQIVND (reference sequence). CDR3 DNA sequence: TGTGCCAGTAGTACGTCGGCAGATACGCAGTATTTT. Its translation: CASSTSADTQYF.

CDR3 protein: CATHYHLTGNTEAFF. CDR3 sequence (DNA): TGTGCCACCCATTACCATTTGACCGGGAACACTGAAGCTTTCTTT. The V gene is TRBV6-1, the J gene TRBJ1-1; D is unclear. Germline V CDR1 and CDR2: MNHNS, SASEGT. The CDR3 consists of 15 residues. Trimming removed 10 bases at V and 1 base at J, with 19 bases between.

The chain has TRBV28 and TRBJ2-6; no definite D call. Germline V gene sequence: CDR1 MDHEN, CDR2 SYDVKM. V was trimmed by 5 bases and J by 1 base, leaving 18 bases between them. The CDR3 consists of 18 residues. CDR3 in DNA: TGTGCCAGCAGTCAAATAGGGTTTTTTAAGTCTGGGGCCAACGTCCTGACTTTC. Its protein product is CASSQIGFFKSGANVLTF.

The chain recombines TRBV12-5 with TRBJ2-1, with TRBD2 matching over 8 bases. This CDR3 region has 15 residues. The V gene's germline CDR1 is LGHNT and CDR2 FRNRAP. The V gene end was trimmed by 9 bases and the J gene end by 4 bases; junction bases not matched to a gene: 11. The CDR3 region is CASAPSGRAYNEQFF. The CDR3 coding sequence is TGTGCTAGCGCCCCCTCCGGGAGGGCGTACAATGAGCAGTTCTTC.

The chain joins TRBV5-1 to TRBJ1-2; the match to TRBD1 covers 7 bases. Germline trimming cut 4 bases from V and 7 bases from J; bases unmatched to any gene: 7. Germline V gene data show CDR1 as SGHRS and CDR2 as YFSETQ. The CDR3 consists of 13 residues. DNA for the CDR3: TGCGCCAGCAGCCAGGGACAGTTATTTGGCTACACCTTC. This translates into CASSQGQLFGYTF.

This rearrangement joins TRBV6-4 to TRBJ1-5; D ambiguous. V dropped 3 bases and J dropped 4 bases, with 7 bases sitting between them. Germline CDR1 is MRHNA and CDR2 is SNTAGT. This CDR3 has 13 amino acids. The CDR3 DNA is TGTGCCAGCAGTGAGGTAGTAAATCAGCCCCAGCATTTT. Translating it yields CASSEVVNQPQHF.

The chain employs TRBV7-9 and TRBJ2-7; perhaps D is TRBD1 or TRBD2 (5 bases each). Germline assignment: CDR1 SEHNR and CDR2 FQNEAQ (reference sequence). The V end lost 1 base, the J end lost 9 bases, and 22 bases lay between the germline ends. This CDR3 region has 16 residues. Here the CDR3 reads CASSLEGFPASGLQYF. In DNA, the CDR3 is TGTGCCAGCAGCTTAGAGGGCTTCCCGGCATCGGGGCTGCAGTACTTC.

The chain uses TRBV12-5 and TRBJ1-5; D is unresolved. The V end was cut by 7 bases, the J end by 2 bases, with 21 bases between. The CDR3 covers 17 residues. From germline, CDR1 is LGHNT and CDR2 FRNRAP. The CDR3 region has the DNA TGTGCTAGTGACTCACCCCGGCGGAACCATGGCAATCAGCCCCAGCATTTT. This codes for CASDSPRRNHGNQPQHF.

In nucleotides, the CDR3 is TGTGCCAGCAGCTTGGAGCTAGCGGGGAATGAGCAGTTCTTC. Residues: CASSLELAGNEQFF. The rearrangement links TRBV5-4 to TRBJ2-1, with 9 bases fitting TRBD2. The CDR3 consists of 14 residues. Trimming cost V 0 bases and J 7 bases; bases outside gene matches: 2. The germline V gene encodes CDR1 SGHNT and CDR2 YYREEE (reference sequence).

The rearrangement joins TRBV7-2 to TRBJ2-1; 9 bases line up with TRBD2. This CDR3 has 16 amino acids. With V trimmed by 1 base and J by 0 bases, 1 base remained unmatched. Germline lookup yields CDR1 SGHTA and CDR2 FQGNSA. The CDR3 region is CASSLGSGSSYNEQFF. Written as DNA, the CDR3 is TGTGCCAGCAGCTTAGGTAGCGGGAGCTCCTACAATGAGCAGTTCTTC.

The V and J genes are TRBV19 and TRBJ2-3, with D tentatively TRBD1 (6 bases). Germline V gives CDR1 LNHDA, CDR2 SQIVND (reference sequence). This CDR3 is 14 amino acids long. V lost 5 bases and J 4 bases, leaving 13 bases between the germline ends. The CDR3 protein is CASSLQGFADTQYF. The DNA of the CDR3 is TGTGCCAGTAGTCTTCAGGGGTTCGCAGATACGCAGTATTTT.

The gene calls are TRBV7-9 and TRBJ1-2; D remains unclear. Germline values: CDR1 SEHNR, CDR2 FQNEAQ (reference sequence). Deletions cut 5 bases from V and 2 bases from J, with 9 bases between. The CDR3 runs to 13 residues. The CDR3 DNA sequence: TGTGCCAGCAGCGGTTACAGAAACTATGGCTACACCTTC. Its protein product is CASSGYRNYGYTF.

J is TRBJ2-1 and V is TRBV9; D gene unclear. CDR3 size: 12 residues. Germline V CDR1 and CDR2: SGDLS, YYNGEE. Deletions cut 3 bases from V and 8 bases from J, with 9 bases between. The CDR3 coding sequence is TGTGCCAGCAGCGCGAGTTTCGATGAGCAGTTCTTC. It yields the protein CASSASFDEQFF.

This clone was found a few times. V and J are TRBV25-1 and TRBJ2-5, with 9 bases identical to TRBD2. Germline V gives CDR1 MGHDK, CDR2 SYGVNS. The CDR3 loop spans 15 amino acids. V lost 11 bases, J lost 5 bases, and 15 bases stayed unmatched. CDR3 coding DNA: TGTGCCTCGTTACATAGCGGGAGTCTCAGGGAGACCCAGTACTTC. It translates to CASLHSGSLRETQYF.

The chain has TRBV6-5 and TRBJ2-2, with D unresolved. Germline loops: CDR1 MNHEY, CDR2 SVGAGI. With 4 bases removed from V and 5 bases from J, the gap between germline ends came to 11 bases. CDR3 length: 14 amino acids. The CDR3 sequence: CASSLTLGTGELFF. The CDR3 DNA follows: TGTGCCAGCAGTTTAACCCTCGGGACCGGGGAGCTGTTTTTT.

Concerning this clone itself: The sample contains more than one DNA sequence encoding this CDR3. The chain recombines TRBV11-3 with TRBJ2-5; D ambiguous. The CDR3 consists of 11 residues. Deletions cut 6 bases from V and 2 bases from J, with 4 bases between. Germline values: CDR1 SGHNT, CDR2 YENEEA. DNA of the CDR3: TGTGCCAGCAGTTTACAAGAGACCCAGTACTTC. This gives the protein CASSLQETQYF.

The rearrangement links TRBV10-3 to TRBJ1-1; D perhaps matches TRBD1 (5 bases). V lost 8 bases and J lost 5, with 9 bases in between. Germline V lookup: CDR1 ENHRY, CDR2 SYGVKD. The CDR3 covers 11 residues. The CDR3: CAILGGTEAFF. In DNA form, the CDR3 reads TGTGCCATCTTGGGGGGGACTGAAGCTTTCTTT.

This clone was seen more than once but under ten times. The CDR3, as DNA: TGTGCCAGCTCACCGACAGGGAAAAATGGCTACACCTTC. It yields the protein CASSPTGKNGYTF. This sequence joins TRBV18 and TRBJ1-2; 7 nucleotides agree with TRBD1. This CDR3 spans 13 amino acids. CDR1 is KGHSH, CDR2 LQKENI, per germline. After removal of 3 bases from V and 6 bases from J, the junction contained 4 bases not matched to a gene.

The chain recombines TRBV19 with TRBJ1-2; 10 bases line up with TRBD1. Germline V gene data show CDR1 as LNHDA and CDR2 as SQIVND (reference sequence). The CDR3 runs 13 residues. With V trimmed by 6 bases and J by 7 bases, 5 bases remained unmatched. The CDR3 is CASSKGQGIGYTF. CDR3 coding DNA: TGTGCCAGTAGCAAGGGACAGGGGATTGGCTACACCTTC.

The genes are TRBV5-1 and TRBJ2-1; 10 positions agree with TRBD1. V trimming: 0 bases; J trimming: 5 bases; junction bases outside the gene matches: 8. This CDR3 is built from 17 residues. CDR1 and CDR2 (germline): SGHRS, YFSETQ. The CDR3 loop reads CASSLGYGTGADNEQFF. CDR3 in DNA: TGCGCCAGCAGCTTGGGTTATGGGACAGGGGCGGACAATGAGCAGTTCTTC.

The chain's CDR3 is CASSKGTGFNQPQHF. The CDR3 nucleotides read TGTGCCAGTAGTAAGGGGACAGGGTTCAATCAGCCCCAGCATTTT. The chain couples TRBV19 to TRBJ1-5, with TRBD1 matching 9 bases. The length of the CDR3 is 15 residues. V dropped 4 bases and J dropped 3; count of bases not matched to a gene: 4. Per the germline V gene, CDR1 is LNHDA and CDR2 is SQIVND (reference sequence).

V gene TRBV28 combines with J gene TRBJ2-5; perhaps TRBD1 as D (7 bases). The CDR3 is made up of 13 amino acids. V was shortened by 10 bases and J by 4 bases, with 16 bases between the two germline ends. The germline gives CDR1 MDHEN, CDR2 SYDVKM. CDR3 residues: CATGDRPPETQYF. The CDR3 DNA follows: TGTGCCACGGGGGACAGACCTCCAGAGACCCAGTACTTC.

This clone was observed a single time. V usage is TRBV10-2 and J usage is TRBJ1-1; unclear D gene. CDR3 length equals 14 residues. Germline V CDR1 and CDR2: WSHSY, SAAADI. V was pared by 5 bases and J by 4 bases, with 14 bases between. CDR3 protein: CASSRTMGSTEAFF. DNA for the CDR3: TGCGCCAGCAGTAGGACGATGGGGAGCACTGAAGCTTTCTTT.

The V gene is TRBV10-1, the J gene TRBJ2-5, with 7 bases aligning to TRBD2. The CDR3 is 14 amino acids. Germline assignment: CDR1 WNHNN and CDR2 SYGVQD (reference sequence). V lost 0 bases and J lost 6; bases outside the gene matches: 4. CDR3 in amino acids: CASSESGGLQTQYF. The DNA of the CDR3 is TGCGCCAGCAGTGAGTCCGGGGGGTTGCAGACCCAGTACTTC.